This TCR beta chain was recovered during a study of T cell responses to AZD1222 COVID-19 vaccine. The study's findings and limits: Scientists sampled the repertoires only once the peak T cell response had passed. Baseline serology detected seropositivity in only 5 or 6 AZD1222 recipients. Donors, mostly white British, included more females; clonal diversity was possibly underestimated. Close to half of spike-specific TCRs reportedly recognize unmutated variant regions.

Remarks on this clone: Its antigen remains unknown.

The method was immunoSEQ multiplex PCR; TCRdb's version includes in-frame clones alone and lacks a portion of them. The sample has some 86,000 clones, about 84% seen once; the top ten hold roughly a fifth. V trimming: 6 bases; J trimming: 2 bases; junction bases outside the gene matches: 9. The CDR3 covers 16 residues. The germline V gene encodes CDR1 MDHEN and CDR2 SYDVKM. The material was peripheral blood, obtained on day 0 of AZD1222 vaccination. The clonotype comes from an adult in good health. V and J are TRBV28 and TRBJ1-4; 7 bases match TRBD1. The CDR3 DNA reads as TGTGCCAGCAGCCAACCTCCGGGACAGACTAATGAAAAACTGTTTTTT. It specifies CASSQPPGQTNEKLFF. Full variable domain (remainder filled in from reference TRBV28 and TRBJ1-4): DVKVTQSSRYLVKRTGEKVFLECVQDMDHENMFWYRQDPGLGLRLIYFSYDVKMKEKGDIPEGYSVSREKKERFSLILESASTNQTSMYLCASSQPPGQTNEKLFFGSGTQLSVL.